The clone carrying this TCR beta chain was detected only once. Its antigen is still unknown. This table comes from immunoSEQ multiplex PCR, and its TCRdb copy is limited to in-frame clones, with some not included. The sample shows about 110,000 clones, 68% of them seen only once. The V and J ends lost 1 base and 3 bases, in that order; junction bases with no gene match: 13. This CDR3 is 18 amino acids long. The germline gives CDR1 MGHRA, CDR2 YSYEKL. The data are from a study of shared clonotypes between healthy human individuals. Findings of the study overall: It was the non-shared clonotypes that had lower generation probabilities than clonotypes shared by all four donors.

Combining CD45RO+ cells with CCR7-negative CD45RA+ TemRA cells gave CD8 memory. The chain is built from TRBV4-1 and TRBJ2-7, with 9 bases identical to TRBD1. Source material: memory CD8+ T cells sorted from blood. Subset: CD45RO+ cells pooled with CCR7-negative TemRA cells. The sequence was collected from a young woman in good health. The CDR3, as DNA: TGCGCCAGCAGCCAAGTCCGGGACAGGGTCGTCTTCCGCTACGAGCAGTACTTC. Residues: CASSQVRDRVVFRYEQYF.